This entry lists 8 T cell receptor beta chains sequenced from one sample in a study of blood T cell repertoires in COVID-19. Sequenced by immunoSEQ multiplex PCR; TCRdb stores in-frame clones only, minus some. The sample contains 200,000 to 250,000 clones, approximately 81% of which appear only once. The sample consisted of peripheral blood. Receptor source: a woman of 80 years or more with acute or convalescent COVID-19.

This rearrangement joins TRBV7-9 to TRBJ1-1, with TRBD1 identical over 10 bases. The CDR3 contains 15 residues. Trimming at V came to 5 bases and at J to 3 bases, leaving 6 bases not matched to a gene. Per the germline V gene, CDR1 is SEHNR and CDR2 is FQNEAQ (reference sequence). The CDR3 here is CASSDTGTGDTEAFF. CDR3 nucleotide sequence: TGTGCCAGCAGCGATACAGGGACAGGGGACACTGAAGCTTTCTTT. Filled out from reference TRBV7-9 and TRBJ1-1, the complete variable domain reads DTGVSQNPRHKITKRGQNVTFRCDPISEHNRLYWYRQTLGQGPEFLTYFQNEAQLEKSRLLSDRFSAERPKGSFSTLEIQRTEQGDSAMYLCASSDTGTGDTEAFFGQGTRLTVV.

In its sample, this clone was seen a few times. J is TRBJ1-6 and V is TRBV28; 9 positions match TRBD1. Germline V gene sequence: CDR1 MDHEN, CDR2 SYDVKM. The V segment lost 6 bases and the J segment 6 bases; nucleotides outside the gene matches: 3. The CDR3 length is 14 residues. This CDR3 is CASRETGGNSPLHF. As DNA, the CDR3 is TGTGCCAGCAGAGAGACAGGGGGTAATTCACCCCTCCACTTT.

The chain is built from TRBV2 and TRBJ1-6; 7 positions agree with TRBD1. The J segment lost 7 bases and the V segment lost 6 bases, leaving 6 bases of the junction unmatched. This CDR3 comprises 14 residues. Germline V gives CDR1 SNHLY, CDR2 FYNNEI. CDR3 coding DNA: TGTGCCAGCAGCCTAGGGGGCTGGAATTCACCCCTCCACTTT. This encodes CASSLGGWNSPLHF.

This rearrangement joins TRBV3-1 (or the pseudogene TRBV3-2) to TRBJ2-7, with unresolved D. CDR3 length: 12 amino acids. Germline loops: CDR1 LGHDT, CDR2 YNNKEL (reference sequence). Deletions cut 4 bases from V and 6 bases from J, with 10 bases between. The CDR3 DNA reads as TGTGCCAGCAGCCTAGCAATCGGCGAGCAGTACTTC. Protein sequence: CASSLAIGEQYF.

The chain uses TRBV3-1 (or the pseudogene TRBV3-2) and TRBJ1-3; D is unresolved. CDR1 is LGHDT and CDR2 is YNNKEL in the germline V gene (reference sequence). V was cut by 4 bases and J by 0 bases, with 7 bases left in between. CDR3 length equals 14 residues. The CDR3 spells CASSPRVSGNTIYF. As DNA, the CDR3 is TGTGCCAGCAGCCCCCGGGTCTCTGGAAACACCATATATTTT.

A note on this clone: Other DNA sequences in this sample translate to the same CDR3. V and J are TRBV12-3 or TRBV12-4 and TRBJ1-1; tentatively, D is TRBD1 (5 bases). CDR3 length: 13 amino acids. V lost 4 bases and J lost 2, with 8 bases in between. The CDR3 here is CASSSTANTEAFF. The CDR3 bases are TGTGCCAGCAGTTCGACAGCTAACACTGAAGCTTTCTTT.

J is TRBJ2-3 and V is TRBV5-1; TRBD2 matches at 14 bases. After removal of 9 bases from V and 2 bases from J, the junction contained 5 bases not matched to a gene. This CDR3 is built from 15 residues. Germline-derived CDR1 and CDR2 are SGHRS and YFSETQ. The CDR3, as DNA: TGCGCCATCCCGGGACTAGCGGGGGCCACAGATACGCAGTATTTT. This gives the protein CAIPGLAGATDTQYF.

The chain carries TRBV5-6 and TRBJ2-7; D is perhaps TRBD2 (5 bases). Germline V gene lookup returns CDR1 SGHDT and CDR2 YYEEEE. This CDR3 is 13 amino acids long. Trimming took off 4 bases at V and 2 bases at J, with 10 bases between the two ends. The CDR3 reads CASSPGMTYEQYF. The CDR3 DNA follows: TGTGCCAGCAGCCCCGGGATGACCTACGAGCAGTACTTC.